These 17 T cell receptor beta chains originate from one sample sequenced in a study of shared clonotypes between healthy human individuals. Generated by immunoSEQ multiplex PCR, the TCRdb table keeps only in-frame clones and is missing some. The sample includes 2 million to 2.5 million clones, just over 90% of them seen just once. Terminally differentiated effector memory CD45RA+ cells were excluded from the naive CD8 cells, which were CD45RO-negative and positively selected for CCR7. Sequencing input: naive CD8+ T cells from PBMCs. The receptors stem from a man aged 18 to 30 in good health. Some clones in this sample may be carry-over from other donors' samples.

V usage is TRBV15 and J usage is TRBJ2-3; D may be TRBD2 (6 bases). CDR3 size: 16 residues. The V end lost 5 bases, the J end lost 4 bases, and 19 bases lay between the germline ends. The germline V gene has CDR1 LNHNV and CDR2 YYDKDF (reference sequence). CDR3: CATSGRDSVLSDTQYF. The DNA for the CDR3 is TGTGCCACCAGCGGCCGGGACTCCGTTTTGTCAGATACGCAGTATTTT.

This clone was counted once. Other nucleotide sequences from this sample produce the same CDR3. The chain employs TRBV28 and TRBJ2-7; D is unclear. Trimming left V 3 bases short and J 6 bases short, with 3 bases between. This CDR3 contains 10 residues. The germline CDR1 and CDR2 sequences are MDHEN and SYDVKM. CDR3 DNA sequence: TGTGCCAGCAGTTTGGTCGAGCAGTACTTC. Protein: CASSLVEQYF.

The CDR3 is CASSVLAGVYYGYTF. In DNA form, the CDR3 reads TGTGCCAGCAGTGTTTTAGCAGGGGTATACTATGGCTACACCTTC. This chain joins TRBV2 and TRBJ1-2, with D maybe TRBD1 (6 bases). The V gene lost 4 bases and the J gene lost 3 bases, with 15 bases spanning the gap. Germline-derived CDR1 and CDR2 are SNHLY and FYNNEI. This CDR3 has 15 amino acids. The complete variable domain, with remaining parts taken from reference TRBV2 and TRBJ1-2, reads EPEVTQTPSHQVTQMGQEVILRCVPISNHLYFYWYRQILGQKVEFLVSFYNNEISEKSEIFDDQFSVERPDGSNFTLKIRSTKLEDSAMYFCASSVLAGVYYGYTFGSGTRLTVV.

The rearrangement links TRBV6-5 to TRBJ2-3, with 8 bases identical to TRBD1. In germline, CDR1 is MNHEY, CDR2 SVGAGI. With 5 bases clipped from V and 4 bases from J, the junction kept 5 bases outside the gene matches. The CDR3 covers 14 residues. CDR3: CASSAAGGADTQYF. The CDR3, as DNA: TGTGCCAGCAGTGCTGCAGGGGGCGCAGATACGCAGTATTTT.

In regard to this clone: The sample has other DNA sequences that encode this CDR3 too. The V gene is TRBV28, the J gene TRBJ2-2, with D uncertain. Germline CDR1 MDHEN, CDR2 SYDVKM. Trimming left V 1 base short and J 1 base short, with 7 bases between. The CDR3 is 15 residues long. Here the CDR3 reads CASSLFGGNTGELFF. The CDR3 DNA reads TGTGCCAGCAGTTTATTCGGCGGGAACACCGGGGAGCTGTTTTTT.

V and J are TRBV7-9 and TRBJ2-7; 7 nucleotides line up with TRBD1. This CDR3 contains 15 residues. V shed 0 bases and J 6 bases; nucleotides not matched to a gene: 8. Germline lookup yields CDR1 SEHNR and CDR2 FQNEAQ (reference sequence). The CDR3 spells CASSLAQGVDSEQYF. CDR3 DNA sequence: TGTGCCAGCAGCTTAGCGCAGGGGGTGGATTCCGAGCAGTACTTC.

CDR3 residues: CASSAGVVPSTDTQYF. CDR3 nucleotides: TGTGCCAGCAGCGCGGGAGTCGTACCAAGCACAGATACGCAGTATTTT. The chain has TRBV7-6 and TRBJ2-3; 7 bases are shared with TRBD2. The germline CDR1 and CDR2 sequences are SGHVS and FNYEAQ. The CDR3 has 16 residues. The J segment lost 0 bases and the V segment lost 5 bases, leaving 8 bases of the junction unmatched.

In this sample, this clone turned up once. The J gene is TRBJ2-5, the V gene TRBV7-9, with D perhaps matching TRBD1 (6 bases). V dropped 3 bases and J dropped 0 bases, with 17 bases sitting between them. This CDR3 comprises 17 residues. Germline-derived CDR1 and CDR2 are SEHNR and FQNEAQ (reference sequence). The CDR3 region is CASSFMYRVRDQETQYF. The CDR3 nucleotides are TGTGCCAGCAGCTTCATGTACAGGGTGAGGGACCAAGAGACCCAGTACTTC.

Only one count was recorded for this clone. V usage is TRBV28 and J usage is TRBJ2-3; TRBD2 agrees at 8 bases. Germline CDR1 is MDHEN and CDR2 is SYDVKM. This CDR3 has 15 residues. The V and J ends lost 3 bases and 2 bases, in that order; junction bases with no gene match: 4. CDR3 amino acids: CASSFRAGDTDTQYF. The CDR3, as DNA: TGTGCCAGCAGTTTTAGAGCGGGAGACACAGATACGCAGTATTTT. Full variable domain (rest looked up from reference TRBV28 and TRBJ2-3): DVKVTQSSRYLVKRTGEKVFLECVQDMDHENMFWYRQDPGLGLRLIYFSYDVKMKEKGDIPEGYSVSREKKERFSLILESASTNQTSMYLCASSFRAGDTDTQYFGPGTRLTVL.

The chain links TRBV11-2 to TRBJ1-1, with 7 bases fitting TRBD1. The CDR3 extends over 15 amino acids. Germline-derived CDR1 and CDR2 are SGHAT and FQNNGV. V was pared by 4 bases and J by 3 bases, with 8 bases of the junction left unmatched. The CDR3 coding sequence is TGTGCCAGCAGCTCCTCCCTGGGACAGTACACTGAAGCTTTCTTT. Its translation: CASSSSLGQYTEAFF.

The V gene is TRBV4-1, the J gene TRBJ2-1; D perhaps matches TRBD2 (6 bases). With 1 base removed from V and 8 bases from J, the gap between germline ends came to 9 bases. Germline V gene sequence: CDR1 MGHRA, CDR2 YSYEKL. This CDR3 comprises 13 residues. The CDR3 bases are TGCGCCAGCAGCCAAGTTGGGGGGTATGAGCAGTTCTTC. Protein sequence: CASSQVGGYEQFF.

The rearrangement joins TRBV6-1 to TRBJ1-3, with TRBD1 as a possible D gene (5 bases). The V and J ends lost 8 bases and 0 bases respectively, with 14 bases between them. The germline V gene has CDR1 MNHNS and CDR2 SASEGT. The CDR3 has 15 residues. In DNA, the CDR3 is TGTGCCAGCGGTCCGGGACCGTTCTCTGGAAACACCATATATTTT. Amino acids: CASGPGPFSGNTIYF.

This rearrangement joins TRBV11-1 to TRBJ1-4; no reliable D call. The CDR3 is 15 amino acids. V shed 4 bases and J shed 7 bases, with 16 bases lying between them. Germline V CDR1 and CDR2: SGHAT, FQDESV (reference sequence). The CDR3 nucleotides read TGTGCCAGCAGCTACAACTCCGGGCGGGCTGAAAAACTGTTTTTT. This sequence encodes CASSYNSGRAEKLFF.

This sequence joins TRBV7-9 and TRBJ1-1; D is possibly TRBD1 (5 bases). V was cut by 3 bases and J by 1 base, with 12 bases left in between. Germline V gives CDR1 SEHNR, CDR2 FQNEAQ (reference sequence). This CDR3 has 15 residues. This CDR3 is CASSFIGHPNTEAFF. For the CDR3, the DNA is TGTGCCAGCAGCTTCATTGGACACCCGAACACTGAAGCTTTCTTT.

The rearrangement joins TRBV9 to TRBJ2-1; 9 positions agree with TRBD2. The CDR3 loop spans 17 amino acids. Germline V gene sequence: CDR1 SGDLS, CDR2 YYNGEE. The junction had 14 bases not matched to a gene; V was cut back by 4 bases and J by 6 bases. Written as DNA, the CDR3 is TGTGCCAGCAGCTCTCCCCGGGTAGCGGGAGAATCCAATGAGCAGTTCTTC. Translating gives CASSSPRVAGESNEQFF.

V usage is TRBV28 and J usage is TRBJ1-1; D uncertain. Germline V gene sequence: CDR1 MDHEN, CDR2 SYDVKM. The CDR3 is 12 amino acids. V lost 9 bases and J 0 bases, leaving 8 bases between the germline ends. The CDR3 DNA reads TGTGCCAGTATCGGGTTGAACACTGAAGCTTTCTTT. It encodes CASIGLNTEAFF.

The chain employs TRBV29-1 and TRBJ2-7; D may be TRBD2 (5 bases). The germline CDR1 and CDR2 sequences are SQVTM and ANQGSEA. V was trimmed by 1 base and J by 0 bases, leaving 7 bases between them. The CDR3 runs 13 residues. The CDR3 loop is CSVEGENSYEQYF. CDR3 in DNA: TGCAGCGTTGAAGGGGAGAACTCCTACGAGCAGTACTTC.